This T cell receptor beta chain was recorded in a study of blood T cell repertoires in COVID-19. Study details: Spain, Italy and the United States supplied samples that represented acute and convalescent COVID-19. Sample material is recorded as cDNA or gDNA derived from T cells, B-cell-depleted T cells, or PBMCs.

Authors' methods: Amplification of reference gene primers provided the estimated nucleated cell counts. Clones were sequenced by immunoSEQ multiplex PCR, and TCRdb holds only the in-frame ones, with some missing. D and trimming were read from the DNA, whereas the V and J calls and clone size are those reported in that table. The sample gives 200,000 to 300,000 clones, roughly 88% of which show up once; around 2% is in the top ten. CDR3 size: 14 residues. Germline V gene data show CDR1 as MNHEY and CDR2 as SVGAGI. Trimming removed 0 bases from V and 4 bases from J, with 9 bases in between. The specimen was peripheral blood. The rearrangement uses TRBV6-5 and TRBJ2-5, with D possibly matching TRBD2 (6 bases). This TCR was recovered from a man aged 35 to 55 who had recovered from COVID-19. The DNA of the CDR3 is TGTGCCAGCAGTTACTCCCGGAGGGGAGAGACCCAGTACTTC. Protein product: CASSYSRRGETQYF.